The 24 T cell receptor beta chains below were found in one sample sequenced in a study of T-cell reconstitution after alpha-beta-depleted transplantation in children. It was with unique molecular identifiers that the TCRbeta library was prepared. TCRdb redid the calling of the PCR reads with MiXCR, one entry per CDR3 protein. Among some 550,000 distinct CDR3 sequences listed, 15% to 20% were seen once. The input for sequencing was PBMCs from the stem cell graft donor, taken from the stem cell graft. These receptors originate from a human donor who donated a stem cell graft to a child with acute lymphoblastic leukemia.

The DNA for the CDR3 is TGTGCCAGCTCACTCCGGGACGGCTACGAGCAGTACTTC. Residues: CASSLRDGYEQYF. The chain employs TRBV18 and TRBJ2-7; D assignment may be TRBD1 or TRBD2 (5 bases each). Germline V gene sequence: CDR1 KGHSH, CDR2 LQKENI. The CDR3 length is 13 residues. Trimming cost V 4 bases and J 3 bases, with 10 bases left between them.

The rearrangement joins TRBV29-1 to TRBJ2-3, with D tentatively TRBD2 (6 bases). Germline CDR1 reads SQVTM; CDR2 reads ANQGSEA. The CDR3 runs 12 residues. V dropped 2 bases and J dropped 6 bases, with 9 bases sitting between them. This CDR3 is CSVERDLDTQYF. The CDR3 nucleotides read TGCAGCGTTGAACGGGACTTGGATACGCAGTATTTT.

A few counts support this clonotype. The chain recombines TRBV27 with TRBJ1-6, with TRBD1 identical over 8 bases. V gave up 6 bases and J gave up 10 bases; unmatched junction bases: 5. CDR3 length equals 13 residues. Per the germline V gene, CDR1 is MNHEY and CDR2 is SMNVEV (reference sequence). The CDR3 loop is CASRQGGGSPLHF. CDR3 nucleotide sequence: TGTGCCAGCAGACAGGGGGGGGGATCACCCCTCCACTTT.

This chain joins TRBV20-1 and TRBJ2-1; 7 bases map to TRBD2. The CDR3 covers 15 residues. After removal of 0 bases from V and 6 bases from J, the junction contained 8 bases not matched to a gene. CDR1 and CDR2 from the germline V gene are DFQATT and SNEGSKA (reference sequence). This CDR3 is CSARDALLATNEQFF. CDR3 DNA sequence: TGCAGTGCTAGAGACGCCTTACTAGCGACCAATGAGCAGTTCTTC.

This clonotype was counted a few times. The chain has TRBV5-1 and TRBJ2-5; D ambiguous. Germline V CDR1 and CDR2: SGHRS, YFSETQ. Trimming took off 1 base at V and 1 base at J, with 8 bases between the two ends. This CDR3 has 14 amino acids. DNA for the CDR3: TGCGCCAGCAGCTTGTATGGTAGCCAAGAGACCCAGTACTTC. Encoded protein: CASSLYGSQETQYF.

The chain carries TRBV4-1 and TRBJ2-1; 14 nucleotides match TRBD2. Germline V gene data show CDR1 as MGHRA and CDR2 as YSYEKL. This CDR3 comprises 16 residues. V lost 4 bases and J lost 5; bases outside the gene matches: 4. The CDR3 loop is CASSRWGLAGDNEQFF. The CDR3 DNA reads TGCGCCAGCAGCCGGTGGGGACTAGCGGGAGACAATGAGCAGTTCTTC.

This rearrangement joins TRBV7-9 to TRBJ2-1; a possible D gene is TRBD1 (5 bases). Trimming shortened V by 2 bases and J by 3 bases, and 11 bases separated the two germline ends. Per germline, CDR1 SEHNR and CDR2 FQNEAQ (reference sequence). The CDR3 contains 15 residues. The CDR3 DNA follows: TGTGCCAGCAGCTTAACAACGACAGTCTACAATGAGCAGTTCTTC. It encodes CASSLTTTVYNEQFF.

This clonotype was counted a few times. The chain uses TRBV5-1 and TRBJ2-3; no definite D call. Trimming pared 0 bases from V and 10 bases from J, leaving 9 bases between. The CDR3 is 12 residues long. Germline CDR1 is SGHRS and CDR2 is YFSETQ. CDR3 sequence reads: CASSLEKSSQYF. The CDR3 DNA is TGCGCCAGCAGCTTGGAAAAGTCCTCGCAGTATTTT. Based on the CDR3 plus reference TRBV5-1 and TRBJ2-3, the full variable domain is KAGVTQTPRYLIKTRGQQVTLSCSPISGHRSVSWYQQTPGQGLQFLFEYFSETQRNKGNFPGRFSGRQFSNSRSEMNVSTLELGDSALYLCASSLEKSSQYFGPGTRLTVL.

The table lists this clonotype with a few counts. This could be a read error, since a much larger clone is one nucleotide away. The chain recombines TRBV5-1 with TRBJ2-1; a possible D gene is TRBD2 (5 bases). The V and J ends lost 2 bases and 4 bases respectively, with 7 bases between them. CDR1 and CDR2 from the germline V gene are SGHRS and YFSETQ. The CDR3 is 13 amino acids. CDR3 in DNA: TGCGCCAGCAGCTTTGAGGGATACAATGAGCAGTTCTTC. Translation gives CASSFEGYNEQFF.

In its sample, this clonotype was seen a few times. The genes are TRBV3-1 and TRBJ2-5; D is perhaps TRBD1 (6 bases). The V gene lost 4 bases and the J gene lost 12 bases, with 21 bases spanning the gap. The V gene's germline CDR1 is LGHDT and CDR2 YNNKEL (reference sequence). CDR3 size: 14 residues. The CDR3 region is CASSRTGLKRPEYF. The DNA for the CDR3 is TGTGCCAGCAGCCGAACAGGGCTAAAGAGACCCGAGTACTTC.

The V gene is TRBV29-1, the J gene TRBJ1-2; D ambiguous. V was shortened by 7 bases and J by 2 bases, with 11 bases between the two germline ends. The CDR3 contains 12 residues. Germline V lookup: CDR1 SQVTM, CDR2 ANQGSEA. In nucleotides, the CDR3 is TGCAGCGCGCGACCCACAAACTATGGCTACACCTTC. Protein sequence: CSARPTNYGYTF.

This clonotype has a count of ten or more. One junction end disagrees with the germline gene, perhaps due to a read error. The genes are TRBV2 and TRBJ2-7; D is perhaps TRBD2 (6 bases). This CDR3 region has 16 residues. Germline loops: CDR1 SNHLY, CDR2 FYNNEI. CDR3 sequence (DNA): TGTGCCAGCAGGGAAGAAACGGGAGCCCACTACTACGAGCAGTACTTC. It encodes CASREETGAHYYEQYF.

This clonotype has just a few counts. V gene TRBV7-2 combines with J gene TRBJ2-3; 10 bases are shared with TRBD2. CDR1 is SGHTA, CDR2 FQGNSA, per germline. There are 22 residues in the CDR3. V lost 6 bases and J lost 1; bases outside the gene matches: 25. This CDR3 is CASRPRLGQREGPRLGTDTQYF. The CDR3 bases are TGTGCCAGCAGACCCCGGTTGGGGCAGCGGGAGGGCCCTCGGCTTGGCACAGATACGCAGTATTTT. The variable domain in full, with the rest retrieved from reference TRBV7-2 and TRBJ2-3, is GAGVSQSPSNKVTEKGKDVELRCDPISGHTALYWYRQSLGQGLEFLIYFQGNSAPDKSGLPSDRFSAERTGGSVSTLTIQRTQQEDSAVYLCASRPRLGQREGPRLGTDTQYFGPGTRLTVL.

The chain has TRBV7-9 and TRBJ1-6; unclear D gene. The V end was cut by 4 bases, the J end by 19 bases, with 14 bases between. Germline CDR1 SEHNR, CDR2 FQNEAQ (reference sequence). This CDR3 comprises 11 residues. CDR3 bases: TGTGCCAGCAGCTCTAGTGGACGGACGCACTTT. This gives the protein CASSSSGRTHF.

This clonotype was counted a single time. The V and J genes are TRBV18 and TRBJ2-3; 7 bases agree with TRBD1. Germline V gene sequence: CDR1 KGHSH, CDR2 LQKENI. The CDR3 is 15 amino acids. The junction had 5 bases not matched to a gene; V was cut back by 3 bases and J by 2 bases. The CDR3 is CASSPVTGTTDTQYF. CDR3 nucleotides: TGTGCCAGCTCACCCGTGACAGGGACCACAGATACGCAGTATTTT. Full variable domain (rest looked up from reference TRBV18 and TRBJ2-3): NAGVMQNPRHLVRRRGQEARLRCSPMKGHSHVYWYRQLPEEGLKFMVYLQKENIIDESGMPKERFSAEFPKEGPSILRIQQVVRGDSAAYFCASSPVTGTTDTQYFGPGTRLTVL.

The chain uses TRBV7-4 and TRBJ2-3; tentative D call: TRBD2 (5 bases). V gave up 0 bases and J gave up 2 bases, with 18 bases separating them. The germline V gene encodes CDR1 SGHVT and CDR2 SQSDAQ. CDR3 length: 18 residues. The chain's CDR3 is CASSLASGVGPPTDTQYF. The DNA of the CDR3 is TGTGCCAGCAGCTTAGCCAGCGGAGTTGGCCCACCCACAGATACGCAGTATTTT.

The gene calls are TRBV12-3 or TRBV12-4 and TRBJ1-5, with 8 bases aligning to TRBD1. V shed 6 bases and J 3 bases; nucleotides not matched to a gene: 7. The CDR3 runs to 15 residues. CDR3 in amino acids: CASSPGQGINQPQHF. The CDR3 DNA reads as TGTGCCAGCAGCCCTGGACAGGGAATCAATCAGCCCCAGCATTTT.

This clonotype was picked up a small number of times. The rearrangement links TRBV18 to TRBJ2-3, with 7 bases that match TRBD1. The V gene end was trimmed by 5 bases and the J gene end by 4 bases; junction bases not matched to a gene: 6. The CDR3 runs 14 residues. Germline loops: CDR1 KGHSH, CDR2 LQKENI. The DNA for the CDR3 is TGTGCCAGCTCAACAGGACAGGTCCCAGATACGCAGTATTTT. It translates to CASSTGQVPDTQYF.

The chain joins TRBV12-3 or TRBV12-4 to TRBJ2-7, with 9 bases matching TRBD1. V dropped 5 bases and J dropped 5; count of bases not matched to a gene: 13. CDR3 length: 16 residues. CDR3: CASSTYSGTGIHEQYF. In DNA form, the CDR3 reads TGTGCCAGCAGTACCTACTCGGGGACAGGGATCCACGAGCAGTACTTC.

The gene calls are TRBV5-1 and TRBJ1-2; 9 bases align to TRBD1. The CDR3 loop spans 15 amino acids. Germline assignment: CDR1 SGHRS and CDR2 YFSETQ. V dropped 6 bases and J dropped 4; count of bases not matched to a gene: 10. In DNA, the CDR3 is TGCGCCAGCAACATCGTCCCGGGACAGGGCTATGGCTACACCTTC. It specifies CASNIVPGQGYGYTF.

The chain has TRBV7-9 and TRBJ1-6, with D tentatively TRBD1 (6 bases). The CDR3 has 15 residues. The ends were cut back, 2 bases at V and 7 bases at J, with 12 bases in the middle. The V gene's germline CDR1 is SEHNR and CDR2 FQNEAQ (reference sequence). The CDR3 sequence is CASSLRDTGNSPLHF. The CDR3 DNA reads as TGTGCCAGCAGCTTAAGGGACACCGGAAATTCACCCCTCCACTTT.

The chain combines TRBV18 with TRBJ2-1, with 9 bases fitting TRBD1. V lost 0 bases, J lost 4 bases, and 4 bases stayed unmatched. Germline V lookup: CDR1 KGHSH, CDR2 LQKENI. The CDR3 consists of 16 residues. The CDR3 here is CASSPPDRGKYNEQFF. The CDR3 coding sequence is TGTGCCAGCTCACCACCGGACAGGGGAAAGTACAATGAGCAGTTCTTC.

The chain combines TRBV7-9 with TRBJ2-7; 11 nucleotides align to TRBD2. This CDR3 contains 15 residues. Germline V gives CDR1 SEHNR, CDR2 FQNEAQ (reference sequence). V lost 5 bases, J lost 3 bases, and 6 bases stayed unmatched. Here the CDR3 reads CASSPPLAGGYEQYF. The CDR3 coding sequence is TGTGCCAGCAGCCCCCCCCTAGCGGGAGGCTACGAGCAGTACTTC.

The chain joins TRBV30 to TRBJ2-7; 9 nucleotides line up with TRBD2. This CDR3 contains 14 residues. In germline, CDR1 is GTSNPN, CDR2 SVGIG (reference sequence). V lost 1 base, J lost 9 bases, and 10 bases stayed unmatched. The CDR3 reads CAWSAVAGAGGQYF. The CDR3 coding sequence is TGTGCCTGGAGTGCCGTAGCGGGAGCTGGCGGGCAGTACTTC.